Shown below are 26 T cell receptor beta chains from a single sample sequenced in a study of blood T cells in healthy people across ages. Primed by a sample-barcoded 5' primer and a J-beta primer mix, a second PCR proceeded for 7 to 11 cycles. In TCRdb, the 5' RACE reads were re-called with MiXCR into one record per CDR3 protein. This sample carries about 800,000 distinct CDR3 sequences, around a quarter of them seen once, and the ten largest clones take approximately 3.7%. This sample was shared with a second study, whose subject was T cells of mothers and their children.

Sequencing was performed on blood. These receptors originate from a boy aged 5-17 years in good health.

This clonotype was observed a handful of times. The rearrangement joins TRBV6-6 to TRBJ1-2, with D uncertain. CDR1 is MNHNY, CDR2 SVGAGI, per germline (reference sequence). V lost 0 bases to trimming and J lost 8 bases, with 16 bases between them. There are 15 residues in the CDR3. The CDR3 sequence is CASSYSQEGGMGYTF. In DNA, the CDR3 is TGTGCCAGCAGTTACTCGCAGGAGGGCGGAATGGGCTACACCTTC.

With respect to this clonotype: Its ends do not fully match the called genes, so a read error is possible. The CDR3 loop is CASSQDSGETYELYF. CDR3 bases: TGCGCCAGCAGCCAAGATTCGGGAGAGACCTACGAGCTGTACTTC. The chain recombines TRBV4-3 with TRBJ2-7; tentatively, D is TRBD2 (6 bases). The germline gives CDR1 LGHNA, CDR2 YSLEER. The CDR3 is made up of 15 amino acids.

This clonotype was counted only a few times. Its ends do not fully match the called genes, so a read error is possible. V is TRBV28 and J is TRBJ2-5; 13 positions match TRBD2. CDR1 is MDHEN, CDR2 SYDVKM, per germline. The CDR3 contains 15 residues. In DNA, the CDR3 is TGTGCCGGCAGTTTGACTAGCGGGAGGTTGGAGACCCAGTACTTC. This gives the protein CAGSLTSGRLETQYF.

The V gene is TRBV24-1, the J gene TRBJ2-7, with D perhaps TRBD1 (6 bases). This CDR3 contains 14 residues. CDR1 is KGHDR, CDR2 SFDVKD, per germline. Trimming took off 12 bases at V and 3 bases at J, with 20 bases between the two ends. The CDR3 nucleotides are TGTGCCTCACCCCAAAAAACAGGGATCTACGAGCAGTACGTC. Its protein is CASPQKTGIYEQYV.

This clonotype was picked up one time. The chain carries TRBV27 and TRBJ1-2; D may be TRBD1 (5 bases). Trimming removed 4 bases at V and 6 bases at J, with 21 bases between. The germline V gene has CDR1 MNHEY and CDR2 SMNVEV (reference sequence). The CDR3 spans 16 residues. The CDR3 DNA is TGTGCCAGCAGTTCACTGGATCGGGGGTTATTGGATGGCTACACCTTC. Amino acids: CASSSLDRGLLDGYTF.

V gene TRBV11-2 combines with J gene TRBJ2-1, with 8 positions matching TRBD2. V shed 6 bases and J 7 bases; nucleotides not matched to a gene: 14. The CDR3 consists of 16 residues. CDR1 is SGHAT, CDR2 FQNNGV, per germline. CDR3 bases: TGTGCCAGCAGGTCCTCGGGACTAGTGTTTCGGAATGAGCAGTTCTTC. Its protein is CASRSSGLVFRNEQFF.

The chain uses TRBV5-1 and TRBJ2-7; D might be TRBD1 (6 bases). V gave up 1 base and J gave up 2 bases, with 10 bases separating them. Germline values: CDR1 SGHRS, CDR2 YFSETQ. The CDR3 sequence is 14 residues long. CDR3 coding DNA: TGCGCCAGCAGCTTGCCTGACAGGACCTACGAGCAGTACTTC. Its translation is CASSLPDRTYEQYF.

The rearrangement links TRBV2 to TRBJ2-2, with TRBD1 identical over 9 bases. The ends lost 5 bases at V and 4 bases at J; junction bases unmatched: 8. There are 16 residues in the CDR3. Germline CDR1 reads SNHLY; CDR2 reads FYNNEI. The CDR3 protein is CASSIIETGGTGELFF. CDR3 DNA: TGTGCCAGCAGTATTATCGAGACAGGGGGCACCGGGGAGCTGTTTTTT.

This clonotype appeared many times. The chain is built from TRBV4-3 and TRBJ2-3, with D unresolved. The V gene's germline CDR1 is LGHNA and CDR2 YSLEER. The CDR3 covers 17 residues. Deletions cut 0 bases from V and 4 bases from J, with 17 bases between. The CDR3 DNA follows: TGCGCCAGCAGCCAAGATCCCTTTGCGTTCCCCCCAGATACGCAGTATTTT. The encoded protein is CASSQDPFAFPPDTQYF.

V and J are TRBV14 and TRBJ1-4, with TRBD1 identical over 7 bases. The V and J ends lost 0 bases and 8 bases, in that order; junction bases with no gene match: 6. Germline CDR1 is SGHDN and CDR2 is FVKESK. The CDR3 spans 15 residues. In DNA form, the CDR3 reads TGTGCCAGCAGCCAAGATCGGGACAGCAGAGAAAAACTGTTTTTT. This encodes CASSQDRDSREKLFF.

Only a few counts were recorded for this clonotype. This chain links TRBV7-3 with TRBJ2-1; 11 nucleotides agree with TRBD2. The germline V gene has CDR1 SGHTA and CDR2 FQGTGA. This CDR3 has 15 amino acids. V was clipped by 5 bases and J by 6 bases; unmatched bases: 6. CDR3 in amino acids: CASSLGLAEINEQFF. The DNA for the CDR3 is TGTGCCAGCAGCCTGGGACTAGCGGAAATCAATGAGCAGTTCTTC.

The rearrangement joins TRBV21-1 to TRBJ2-6. TRBV21-1 is assigned pseudogene status. CDR3 length equals 15 residues. The CDR3 spells CASRKTASGANVLTF. The CDR3 DNA follows: TGTGCCAGCAGAAAGACAGCTTCTGGGGCCAACGTCCTGACTTTC.

The gene calls are TRBV6-6 and TRBJ2-1; 8 bases fit TRBD2. The DNA end is more similar to TRBJ2-5, so the J call may be wrong. CDR1 is MNHNY and CDR2 is SVGAGI in the germline V gene (reference sequence). This CDR3 spans 16 amino acids. Written as DNA, the CDR3 is TGTGCCAGCAGTTTTTCTCACGCGGGGGGTCGGGAGACCCAGTACTTC. This gives the protein CASSFSHAGGRETQYF.

This clonotype was observed a handful of times. This chain uses TRBV29-1 with TRBJ1-1; 9 bases fit TRBD1. Trimming removed 7 bases from V and 1 base from J; junction bases left unmatched: 13. Germline V gives CDR1 SQVTM, CDR2 ANQGSEA. The CDR3 sequence is 16 residues long. CDR3 nucleotides: TGCAGCGCCGGCGCTGGGACAGGGAGTAAGAACACTGAAGCTTTCTTT. Translated: CSAGAGTGSKNTEAFF.

This rearrangement joins TRBV29-1 to TRBJ1-2; D is unresolved. Germline lookup yields CDR1 SQVTM and CDR2 ANQGSEA. This CDR3 contains 10 residues. Trimming cost V 3 bases and J 8 bases, with 7 bases left between them. The CDR3 DNA reads as TGCAGCGTTGAGAAAGAGGGCTACACCTTC. Translation gives CSVEKEGYTF.

The rearrangement joins TRBV6-2 or TRBV6-3 to TRBJ2-4; no reliable D call. CDR3 length: 17 amino acids. V lost 0 bases and J lost 1, with 13 bases in between. Germline V gives CDR1 MNHEY, CDR2 SVGEGT. CDR3 in DNA: TGTGCCAGCAGTTACTCGATCATAGTCGGGGCCAAAAACATTCAGTACTTC. Its protein product is CASSYSIIVGAKNIQYF.

This clonotype was recorded many times. The V gene is TRBV6-2 or TRBV6-3, the J gene TRBJ2-5; possibly TRBD1 or TRBD2 for D (5 bases each). V lost 4 bases, J lost 4 bases, and 16 bases lay in between. The germline gives CDR1 MNHEY, CDR2 SVGEGT. The CDR3 spans 15 residues. In DNA, the CDR3 is TGTGCCAGCAGTTCTACCGGGACCCCCCGAGAGACCCAGTACTTC. Its translation: CASSSTGTPRETQYF.

This clonotype was seen ten or more times. V usage is TRBV28 and J usage is TRBJ2-3; D may be TRBD1 (6 bases). V was trimmed by 2 bases and J by 4 bases, leaving 13 bases between them. Per the germline V gene, CDR1 is MDHEN and CDR2 is SYDVKM. CDR3 length: 15 residues. CDR3 sequence: CASSLPQGEADTQYF. CDR3 DNA: TGTGCCAGCAGTTTACCACAGGGAGAAGCAGATACGCAGTATTTT.

V usage is TRBV20-1 and J usage is TRBJ2-4; 8 bases map to TRBD2. Looked up from germline, CDR1 is DFQATT and CDR2 is SNEGSKA (reference sequence). V shed 5 bases, J shed 13 bases, and the junction held 16 bases outside the gene matches. This CDR3 is 14 amino acids long. This CDR3 reads CSASPNPASGLQYF. DNA for the CDR3: TGCAGTGCTTCACCCAATCCGGCTAGCGGGCTCCAGTACTTC.

Only a few counts were recorded for this clonotype. One junction end disagrees with the germline gene, perhaps due to a read error. This chain connects TRBV10-3 to TRBJ2-3; D may match TRBD1 or TRBD2 (5 bases each). Looked up from germline, CDR1 is ENHRY and CDR2 is SYGVKD. This CDR3 comprises 14 residues. This CDR3 reads CATGREPSTGTQYF. Written as DNA, the CDR3 is TGTGCCACCGGCAGGGAGCCTAGCACAGGTACGCAGTATTTT.

The chain has TRBV20-1 and TRBJ1-5, with a weak D call TRBD1 (5 bases). The ends were cut back, 1 base at V and 7 bases at J, with 17 bases in the middle. The CDR3 consists of 15 residues. Germline loops: CDR1 DFQATT, CDR2 SNEGSKA (reference sequence). The CDR3 DNA reads as TGCAGTGCTAGAGCAAATACAGGTCTTACACAGCCCCAGCATTTT. This codes for CSARANTGLTQPQHF.

The chain joins TRBV5-6 to TRBJ1-1; maybe TRBD1 (5 bases). This CDR3 spans 15 amino acids. The V end was cut by 4 bases, the J end by 4 bases, with 17 bases between. Germline lookup yields CDR1 SGHDT and CDR2 YYEEEE. This CDR3 is CASSLNPSGITEAFF. The CDR3 nucleotides are TGTGCCAGCAGCCTGAACCCGTCAGGGATCACTGAAGCTTTCTTT.

The gene calls are TRBV4-3 and TRBJ1-2, with D possibly matching TRBD1 (6 bases). The length of the CDR3 is 16 residues. V was trimmed by 4 bases and J by 4 bases, leaving 19 bases between them. CDR1 is LGHNA, CDR2 YSLEER, per germline. The CDR3 sequence: CASSRGGGGQIYGYTF. The CDR3 DNA reads as TGCGCCAGCAGCCGCGGCGGGGGGGGGCAGATCTATGGCTACACCTTC.

This clonotype has only a few counts. The chain carries TRBV3-1 and TRBJ2-4, with D possibly matching TRBD2 (6 bases). The CDR3 runs 19 residues. Germline V CDR1 and CDR2: LGHDT, YNNKEL (reference sequence). With 0 bases removed from V and 0 bases from J, the gap between germline ends came to 18 bases. The CDR3 protein is CASSQEYGGSPLAKNIQYF. The CDR3 DNA is TGTGCCAGCAGCCAAGAATACGGGGGTTCTCCCCTAGCCAAAAACATTCAGTACTTC.

The rearrangement links TRBV4-1 to TRBJ1-2, with no clear D. V lost 0 bases to trimming and J lost 3 bases, with 20 bases between them. Germline V gene sequence: CDR1 MGHRA, CDR2 YSYEKL. CDR3 length equals 18 residues. The CDR3 region has the DNA TGCGCCAGCAGCCAAGAAACGCCGATGGACGAGAGGGACTATGGCTACACCTTC. It specifies CASSQETPMDERDYGYTF.

This chain links TRBV18 with TRBJ2-5; 7 positions agree with TRBD1. Trimming took 0 bases from V and 1 from J; bases not matched to a gene: 2. CDR1 is KGHSH and CDR2 is LQKENI in the germline V gene. CDR3 length equals 15 residues. The CDR3 spells CASSPPRGLQETQYF. The CDR3 DNA sequence: TGTGCCAGCTCACCACCGAGGGGGCTCCAAGAGACCCAGTACTTC.